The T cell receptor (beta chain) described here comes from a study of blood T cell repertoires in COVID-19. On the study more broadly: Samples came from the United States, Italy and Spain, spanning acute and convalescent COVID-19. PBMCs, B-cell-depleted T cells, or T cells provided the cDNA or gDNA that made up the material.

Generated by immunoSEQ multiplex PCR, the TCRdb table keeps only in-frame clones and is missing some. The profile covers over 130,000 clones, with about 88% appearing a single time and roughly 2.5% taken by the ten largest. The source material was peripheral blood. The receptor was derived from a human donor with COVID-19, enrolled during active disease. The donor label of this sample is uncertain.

Here the CDR3 reads CASSFLGGTYTF. CDR3 coding DNA: TGTGCCAGCAGCTTTCTCGGGGGAACCTACACCTTC. The chain employs TRBV7-3 and TRBJ1-2; weak D call: TRBD1 (5 bases). This CDR3 has 12 residues. Germline loops: CDR1 SGHTA, CDR2 FQGTGA. Trimming removed 3 bases at V and 10 bases at J, with 12 bases between.